The 10 T cell receptor beta chains listed next were all sequenced from one sample in a study of T cells after yellow fever vaccination. From the 5' RACE reads, TCRdb called clonotypes with MiXCR, one entry per CDR3 protein. The sample records hundreds of thousands of distinct CDR3 sequences, about 9.9% being singletons. Material: PBMCs, obtained on the day of the first yellow fever vaccination. The receptors here all came from a man younger than 35 who received the YFV17D yellow fever vaccine.

Only a few counts were recorded for this clonotype. V usage is TRBV7-3 and J usage is TRBJ2-5, with D possibly TRBD1 on 5 matching bases. CDR3 size: 13 residues. Looked up from germline, CDR1 is SGHTA and CDR2 is FQGTGA. V was pared by 4 bases and J by 8 bases, with 14 bases between. DNA of the CDR3: TGTGCCAGCAGCTGGGGCCCCGGAGAAACCCAGTACTTC. Amino acids: CASSWGPGETQYF.

This clonotype was counted a few times. The chain carries TRBV12-3 or TRBV12-4 and TRBJ2-1; D is uncertain. V was cut by 2 bases and J by 0 bases, with 8 bases left in between. This CDR3 region has 15 residues. CDR3 DNA sequence: TGTGCCAGCAGTTTATGGCCCGTCTCCTACAATGAGCAGTTCTTC. It yields the protein CASSLWPVSYNEQFF.

This rearrangement joins TRBV4-1 to TRBJ1-1; no clear D. V was pared by 6 bases and J by 1 base, with 3 bases between. The CDR3 covers 11 residues. Germline V gene data show CDR1 as MGHRA and CDR2 as YSYEKL. CDR3 sequence: CASRSNTEAFF. The CDR3 region has the DNA TGCGCCAGCAGATCGAACACTGAAGCTTTCTTT.

Many counts were recorded for this clonotype. The chain uses TRBV7-2 and TRBJ2-1, with 12 bases that match TRBD2. This CDR3 is 15 amino acids long. Unmatched junction bases numbered 4, after V lost 2 bases and J lost 8 bases. Germline-derived CDR1 and CDR2 are SGHTA and FQGNSA. This CDR3 reads CASSLRTSGVDEQFF. In DNA form, the CDR3 reads TGTGCCAGCAGCTTACGGACTAGCGGGGTCGATGAGCAGTTCTTC.

This chain's CDR3 is CASSPSLSGGALHF. The CDR3 nucleotides are TGTGCCAGCAGCCCCTCGTTGTCAGGCGGGGCCCTCCACTTT. This chain connects TRBV7-2 to TRBJ1-6; D gene ambiguous. Per the germline V gene, CDR1 is SGHTA and CDR2 is FQGNSA. CDR3 size: 14 residues. V was cut by 5 bases and J by 14 bases, with 19 bases left in between.

This clonotype has a handful of counts. This chain joins TRBV10-2 and TRBJ2-7; D tentatively reads TRBD1 or TRBD2 (6 bases each). The CDR3 is 13 amino acids. V lost 8 bases, J lost 7 bases, and 18 bases lay in between. The germline CDR1 and CDR2 sequences are WSHSY and SAAADI. The CDR3 DNA reads TGCGCCAGCTTCGAGGGGGGACTGGGGGAGCAGTACGTC. It encodes CASFEGGLGEQYV.

This clonotype occurred a few times. The CDR3 is CASSRYTAADTQYF. The CDR3 DNA reads TGTGCCAGCAGCAGATATACAGCGGCAGATACGCAGTATTTT. The V call is TRBV21-1, the J call TRBJ2-3; TRBD2 reflects the table's D call only, with no check against the DNA. TRBV21-1 is a recognized pseudogene. This CDR3 is built from 14 residues.

With respect to this clonotype: It may be a read error: a sequence one base away is much more abundant. The chain recombines TRBV5-1 with TRBJ1-1; tentative D call: TRBD1 (6 bases). The germline V gene encodes CDR1 SGHRS and CDR2 YFSETQ. The V gene lost 3 bases and the J gene lost 1 base, with 7 bases spanning the gap. The CDR3 is 13 amino acids. The CDR3 sequence is CASSWGANTEAFF. CDR3 DNA: TGCGCCAGCAGCTGGGGGGCGAACACTGAAGCTTTCTTT.

The table lists this clonotype with a few counts. The V call is TRBV7-3, the J call TRBJ2-2; TRBD2 matches at 7 bases. The germline V gene encodes CDR1 SGHTA and CDR2 FQGTGA. CDR3 length: 15 residues. With V trimmed by 4 bases and J by 2 bases, 4 bases remained unmatched. CDR3 residues: CASSYGGTNTGELFF. For the CDR3, the DNA is TGTGCCAGCAGCTACGGGGGGACCAACACCGGGGAGCTGTTTTTT.

V gene TRBV29-1 combines with J gene TRBJ1-1; D ambiguous. The CDR3 has 12 residues. Trimming removed 2 bases at V and 1 base at J, with 5 bases between. Germline values: CDR1 SQVTM, CDR2 ANQGSEA. CDR3 amino acids: CSVEIGNTEAFF. The CDR3 coding sequence is TGCAGCGTTGAAATAGGGAACACTGAAGCTTTCTTT.